The 4 T cell receptor beta chains in this list originate from one sample, sequenced in a study. TCRdb fed the RT-PCR reads into MiXCR, producing one record per CDR3 protein. Altogether approximately 720,000 distinct CDR3 sequences are present, over 12% being singletons, with the ten largest covering 3% to 4.5%. Sequenced sample: memory CD4+ T cells from blood. These receptors all come from a female donor in good health, serving as a healthy control.

This clonotype was counted only a few times. One junction end disagrees with the germline gene, perhaps due to a read error. This chain joins TRBV9 and TRBJ2-2; 7 positions agree with TRBD1. Per the germline V gene, CDR1 is SGDLS and CDR2 is YYNGEE. This CDR3 spans 15 amino acids. CDR3 sequence (DNA): TGTGCCAGCAGTGTAGGGGGCGCGAACACCGGGGAGCTGTTTTTT. Translation gives CASSVGGANTGELFF.

This chain's CDR3 is CSALQIIAQYF. CDR3 bases: TGCAGTGCTCTTCAGATAATAGCCCAGTACTTC. V is TRBV20-1 and J is TRBJ2-5; D remains ambiguous. Trimming cost V 5 bases and J 9 bases, with 13 bases left between them. The CDR3 runs to 11 residues. CDR1 and CDR2 from the germline V gene are DFQATT and SNEGSKA (reference sequence).

The chain couples TRBV5-1 to TRBJ2-5, with D perhaps TRBD1 (6 bases). V gave up 4 bases and J gave up 2 bases, with 18 bases separating them. This CDR3 contains 16 residues. Germline V gives CDR1 SGHRS, CDR2 YFSETQ. Written as DNA, the CDR3 is TGCGCCAGCAGCCCGGGCGTTACAGGGCGTCAAGAGACCCAGTACTTC. This gives the protein CASSPGVTGRQETQYF.

The rearrangement uses TRBV20-1 and TRBJ1-2, with TRBD1 matching 7 bases. The CDR3 length is 14 residues. Unmatched junction bases numbered 10, after V lost 6 bases and J lost 3 bases. The germline V gene encodes CDR1 DFQATT and CDR2 SNEGSKA (reference sequence). The CDR3 sequence is CSAVGRRGDYGYTF. CDR3 DNA sequence: TGCAGTGCGGTAGGGCGCAGGGGGGACTATGGCTACACCTTC.